This T cell receptor (beta chain) was found in a study of blood T cell repertoires in COVID-19. Methods used by the authors: Estimation of nucleated cell counts relied on the amplification of reference gene primers. Clones were sequenced by immunoSEQ multiplex PCR, and TCRdb holds only the in-frame ones, with some missing. V, J and clone size are taken as reported in that table, and D and trimming were inferred from the DNA itself. This table has 200,000 to 250,000 clones, more than 75% appearing once. Germline loops: CDR1 LNHDA, CDR2 SQIVND (reference sequence). The CDR3 is 16 residues long. Trimming removed 7 bases from V and 3 bases from J; junction bases left unmatched: 13.

What was sequenced was PBMCs or T cells enriched from blood (not recorded which). The chain is built from TRBV19 and TRBJ2-3, with TRBD2 identical over 7 bases. This receptor was taken from a man aged 30-40 years in a cohort exposed to, infected with or recovered from COVID-19 (not recorded which). The CDR3 nucleotides are TGTGCCAGTAATTTCGACCGGGAGGTTCTAACAGATACGCAGTATTTT. It codes for CASNFDREVLTDTQYF.